The rows below give T cell receptor beta chains drawn from one sample of a study of early T cells in non-severe SARS-CoV-2 infection. TCRdb fed the 5' RACE reads into MiXCR, producing one record per CDR3 protein. Among 46,000 or so distinct CDR3 sequences, about 7% were seen once, and the ten largest hold 8.3%. Sequences were obtained from whole blood. The receptors shown here come from an adult who was a healthcare worker with PCR-confirmed SARS-CoV-2 infection or an uninfected control (not recorded which). CDR3s include the opening cysteine and the closing phenylalanine or tryptophan. Fields, in order: clone size, J gene, V gene, D gene, CDR3 DNA, CDR3 protein. The D gene is left open where the match is weak. Part of the rows lack a size; the others show once, few, many or a class for expanded clones.

size: -
J: TRBJ1-2
V: TRBV6-2/TRBV6-3
D: TRBD1
DNA: TGTGCCAGCAGACGGACAGGAAGCTATGGCTACACCTTC
CDR3: CASRRTGSYGYTF

size: many
J: TRBJ2-3
V: TRBV7-9
D: -
DNA: TGTGCCAGCAGCCCTTATAAGGGTGGCACAGATACGCAGTATTTT
CDR3: CASSPYKGGTDTQYF

size: many
J: TRBJ2-1
V: TRBV7-2
D: -
DNA: TGTGCCAGCAGCCCAGGGTTCTCTACGACCTACAATGAGCAGTTCTTC
CDR3: CASSPGFSTTYNEQFF

size: few
J: TRBJ1-6
V: TRBV20-1
D: TRBD1
DNA: TGCAGTGCAACGGACAGGTCGAGCTCCTATAATTCACCCCTCCACTTT
CDR3: CSATDRSSSYNSPLHF

size: once
J: TRBJ2-1
V: TRBV12-3/TRBV12-4
D: -
DNA: TGTGCCAGCAGGGACGGGGGGCGCTCAAGTCAGTTCTTC
CDR3: CASRDGGRSSQFF

size: many
J: TRBJ1-1
V: TRBV28
D: TRBD1
DNA: TGTGCCAGCAGTTTAGCCCAATATAGGACAGGGGTTGAAGCTTTCTTT
CDR3: CASSLAQYRTGVEAFF

size: -
J: TRBJ2-3
V: TRBV4-1
D: -
DNA: TGCACCAGCAGCCAGCTGCCCCTCTACACAGATACGCAGTATTTT
CDR3: CTSSQLPLYTDTQYF

size: few
J: TRBJ2-1
V: TRBV20-1
D: TRBD2
DNA: TGCAGTGCTAGAGGGAGGGCAGCGGGGACCTACAATGAGCAGTTCTTC
CDR3: CSARGRAAGTYNEQFF

size: few
J: TRBJ2-1
V: TRBV4-3
D: TRBD2
DNA: TGCGCCAGCAGCCAAGACCCCCCGGGGGGCTCCTACAATGAGCAGTTCTTC
CDR3: CASSQDPPGGSYNEQFF

size: many
J: TRBJ2-5
V: TRBV29-1
D: TRBD2
DNA: TGCAGCGTTGAAGGGACTAGCGGTGACCTGGAGACCCAGTACTTC
CDR3: CSVEGTSGDLETQYF

size: few
J: TRBJ1-2
V: TRBV5-6
D: -
DNA: TGTGCCAGCAGCTTAGGCAGGGAAAGGGGCTACACCTTC
CDR3: CASSLGRERGYTF

size: -
J: TRBJ1-5
V: TRBV16
D: -
DNA: TGTGCCAGCTCCCCGTCCCCGCTGCCCCAGCATTTT
CDR3: CASSPSPLPQHF

size: many
J: TRBJ2-5
V: TRBV19
D: -
DNA: TGTGCCAGTACCTCGTTCCAGGGTTCCGAGACCCAGTACTTC
CDR3: CASTSFQGSETQYF

size: many
J: TRBJ2-3
V: TRBV18
D: -
DNA: TGTGCCAGCTCACGGGGCGGCACAGATACGCAGTATTTT
CDR3: CASSRGGTDTQYF

size: -
J: TRBJ2-7
V: TRBV20-1
D: TRBD2
DNA: TGCAGTGTAATTGGACTAGCGGGCGGTAGGGACGAGCAGTACTTC
CDR3: CSVIGLAGGRDEQYF

size: many
J: TRBJ2-3
V: TRBV12-3/TRBV12-4
D: TRBD2
DNA: TGTGCCAGCAGCCTAACCCCCTCGGGAGGTACGCAGTATTTT
CDR3: CASSLTPSGGTQYF

size: many
J: TRBJ1-1
V: TRBV3-1
D: -
DNA: TGTGCCAGCAGCCAAGTACCCCTAGGAGCTTTCTTT
CDR3: CASSQVPLGAFF

size: few
J: TRBJ2-7
V: TRBV4-3
D: -
DNA: TGCGCCAGCAGCCAAGAGGGAAGTAGGGCCTACGAGCAGTACTTC
CDR3: CASSQEGSRAYEQYF

size: -
J: TRBJ1-6
V: TRBV20-1
D: -
DNA: TGCAGTGCTGGAACGGGACGGGCAAATTCACCCCTCCACTTT
CDR3: CSAGTGRANSPLHF

size: -
J: TRBJ2-3
V: TRBV6-6
D: TRBD1
DNA: TGTGCCAGCCGGGACAGGGGCCTTGGGGGCACAGATACGCAGTATTTT
CDR3: CASRDRGLGGTDTQYF

size: -
J: TRBJ2-2
V: TRBV12-3/TRBV12-4
D: -
DNA: TGTGCCAGCAGTCTATACGGAGGGGCATCGGCCGGGGAGCTGTTTTTT
CDR3: CASSLYGGASAGELFF

size: few
J: TRBJ2-7
V: TRBV6-2/TRBV6-3
D: TRBD2
DNA: TGTGCCAGCAGTCGCGGGGGGCCCTACGAGCAGTACTTC
CDR3: CASSRGGPYEQYF

size: many
J: TRBJ2-6
V: TRBV2
D: -
DNA: TGTGCCAGCAGAGAGGGTACTGGGGCCAACGTCCTGACTTTC
CDR3: CASREGTGANVLTF

size: -
J: TRBJ2-2
V: TRBV6-6
D: TRBD1
DNA: TGTGCCAGTCGGGACAGCAACACCGAGGAGCTGTTTTTT
CDR3: CASRDSNTEELFF

size: -
J: TRBJ1-4
V: TRBV29-1
D: TRBD1
DNA: TGCAGCGTCACCGGGACAGGGGATGAAAAACTGTTTTTT
CDR3: CSVTGTGDEKLFF

size: few
J: TRBJ2-5
V: TRBV6-6
D: -
DNA: TGTGCCAGCAGTTCAGGACAGCTAGATCAAGAGACCCAGTACTTC
CDR3: CASSSGQLDQETQYF

size: -
J: TRBJ2-1
V: TRBV28
D: -
DNA: TGTGCCAGCAGTTTAAAGGGCTACAATGAGCAGTTCTTC
CDR3: CASSLKGYNEQFF

size: -
J: TRBJ1-2
V: TRBV6-6
D: TRBD1
DNA: TGTGCCAGCACCTCTAGGACAGGGCCCTATGGCTACACCTTC
CDR3: CASTSRTGPYGYTF

size: many
J: TRBJ1-1
V: TRBV20-1
D: -
DNA: TGCAGTGCCCCATCCGCAGGGCTTGGAAACACTGAAGCTTTCTTT
CDR3: CSAPSAGLGNTEAFF

size: many
J: TRBJ1-5
V: TRBV7-2
D: -
DNA: TGTGCCAGCAGCTTAAAGGGCAATCAGCCCCAGCATTTT
CDR3: CASSLKGNQPQHF

size: few
J: TRBJ2-1
V: TRBV29-1
D: -
DNA: TGCAGCGTTGAAGGGGGGGGACAGTCCAATGAGCAGTTCTTC
CDR3: CSVEGGGQSNEQFF

size: few
J: TRBJ1-3
V: TRBV5-6
D: -
DNA: TGTGCCAGCAGCTTCCAAGGAAACACCATATATTTT
CDR3: CASSFQGNTIYF

size: many
J: TRBJ2-2
V: TRBV13
D: -
DNA: TGTGCCAGCAGCTCGGTGACAGAATTGAACACCGGGGAGCTGTTTTTT
CDR3: CASSSVTELNTGELFF

size: many
J: TRBJ2-1
V: TRBV6-6
D: -
DNA: TGTGCCAGCGGTAGAGGGAGTAGCTCCTACAATGAGCAGTTCTTC
CDR3: CASGRGSSSYNEQFF

size: -
J: TRBJ1-5
V: TRBV28
D: -
DNA: TGTGCCAGCAGTTCCTCCGCCTACTCTTCCTATAGCAATCAGCCCCAGCATTTT
CDR3: CASSSSAYSSYSNQPQHF

size: -
J: TRBJ2-7
V: TRBV28
D: TRBD2
DNA: TGTGCCAGCAGTTCCAGGACTAGCGGGGGGTTGGCCTACGAGCAGTACTTC
CDR3: CASSSRTSGGLAYEQYF

size: few
J: TRBJ2-3
V: TRBV28
D: TRBD1
DNA: TGTGCCAGCAGTTTACCCAGGGACAGGTCCCCGCAGTATTTT
CDR3: CASSLPRDRSPQYF

size: -
J: TRBJ1-4
V: TRBV7-2
D: -
DNA: TGTGCCAGCAGCTTAGAGGCAACGGGTTATGAAAAACTGTTTTTT
CDR3: CASSLEATGYEKLFF

size: many
J: TRBJ2-3
V: TRBV28
D: TRBD1
DNA: TGTGCCAGCCAAATACAGGGGGGCGCAGATACGCAGTATTTT
CDR3: CASQIQGGADTQYF

size: -
J: TRBJ1-2
V: TRBV11-2
D: -
DNA: TGTGCCAGCAGCCCGGGCGGAAGCTATGGCTACACCTTC
CDR3: CASSPGGSYGYTF

size: -
J: TRBJ2-2
V: TRBV10-3
D: TRBD1
DNA: TGTGCCATCAGTGAGTCCCGGGACAGTCGCACCGGGGAGCTGTTTTTT
CDR3: CAISESRDSRTGELFF

size: -
J: TRBJ2-3
V: TRBV5-1
D: TRBD2
DNA: TGCGCCAGCTCCCTAGCGGGCTTCACAGATACGCAGTATTTT
CDR3: CASSLAGFTDTQYF

size: -
J: TRBJ1-2
V: TRBV12-3/TRBV12-4
D: -
DNA: TGTGCCAGCAGTTTCGGTACAGCCGGTGGCTACACCTTC
CDR3: CASSFGTAGGYTF

size: many
J: TRBJ2-3
V: TRBV12-3/TRBV12-4
D: -
DNA: TGTGCCAGCAGTTTCAGTGAGGAGGATACGCAGTATTTT
CDR3: CASSFSEEDTQYF

size: -
J: TRBJ2-3
V: TRBV13
D: TRBD1
DNA: TGTGCCAGCAGCTACCCCGGGACAGAAGCTGGGGCGCAGTATTTT
CDR3: CASSYPGTEAGAQYF

size: -
J: TRBJ2-3
V: TRBV12-3/TRBV12-4
D: TRBD2
DNA: TGTGCCAGCAGTTTAGAGCTAGCGGGGACTGGAGATACGCAGTATTTT
CDR3: CASSLELAGTGDTQYF

size: many
J: TRBJ2-5
V: TRBV28
D: -
DNA: TGTGCCAGCGTCACAGGTCCTCAAGAGACCCAGTACTTC
CDR3: CASVTGPQETQYF

size: -
J: TRBJ2-3
V: TRBV7-6
D: -
DNA: TGTGCCAGCAGCTGGGAGGGGGCAGATACGCAGTATTTT
CDR3: CASSWEGADTQYF

size: many
J: TRBJ2-7
V: TRBV29-1
D: -
DNA: TGCAGCGTTGAAAGGGGAGGATACGAGCAGTACTTC
CDR3: CSVERGGYEQYF

size: -
J: TRBJ2-7
V: TRBV2
D: -
DNA: TGTGCCAGCAGTGACCCGGACTACGAGCAGTACTTC
CDR3: CASSDPDYEQYF

size: many
J: TRBJ2-7
V: TRBV27
D: -
DNA: -
CDR3: CASSSSLRSPHEQYF